Listed below are T cell receptor beta chains from one sample, sequenced in a study of blood T cell repertoires in COVID-19. The protocol was immunoSEQ multiplex PCR, while the TCRdb copy is restricted to in-frame clones and leaves out a portion. In the table there are tens of thousands of clones, more than 70% of which are singletons. Sequencing input: peripheral blood. These receptors all stem from a woman aged 80 or over with active or convalescent COVID-19. CDR3s include the opening cysteine and the closing phenylalanine or tryptophan. A D gene is named only where the DNA matches it firmly. Size values are once, few and many counts, or a class for expanded clones, and some rows have none.

v_call	j_call	d_call	clone_size	cdr3_nt	cdr3_aa
TRBV28	TRBJ2-7	NA	NA	TGTGCCAGCAGTCCTGGACAGTCCTACGAGCAGTACTTC	CASSPGQSYEQYF
TRBV11-2	TRBJ2-5	NA	NA	TGTGCCAGCAGCTTAAATGCGGACTTTGGGGAGACCCAGTACTTC	CASSLNADFGETQYF
TRBV6-5	TRBJ1-1	NA	NA	TGTGCCAGCAGCCCGGACAGACCCCCTGAAGCTTTCTTT	CASSPDRPPEAFF
TRBV2	TRBJ1-4	NA	NA	TGTGCCAGCAGGTTCGGGGGGGCGATTGAAAAACTGTTTTTT	CASRFGGAIEKLFF
TRBV23-1	TRBJ1-2	NA	NA	TGCGCCAGCAGTCAATCTTCCGGGGAAGGCTACACCTTC	CASSQSSGEGYTF
TRBV19	TRBJ2-1	TRBD2	NA	TGTGCCAGTAGTTCCCCGGGACTAGCGGGAGGGACAACCTACAATGAGCAGTTCTTC	CASSSPGLAGGTTYNEQFF
TRBV28	TRBJ1-5	TRBD1	NA	TGTGCCAGCAGTTTCCCACAGGGGCCACGTCCCCAGCATTTT	CASSFPQGPRPQHF
TRBV28	TRBJ1-2	NA	NA	TGTGCCAGCAGCCTGGACAGACGGGGCTACACCTTC	CASSLDRRGYTF
TRBV28	TRBJ2-7	NA	NA	TGTGCCAGCAGTTGGGGGCCCTACGAGCAGTACTTC	CASSWGPYEQYF
TRBV7-2	TRBJ2-7	NA	NA	TGTGCCAGCAGCTTCGGGCCGACTAGGCCCTACGAGCAGTACTTC	CASSFGPTRPYEQYF
TRBV6-5	TRBJ1-6	NA	NA	TGTGCCACCAGGCGGGAGACAAATTCACCCCTCCACTTT	CATRRETNSPLHF
TRBV28	TRBJ2-4	NA	NA	TGTGCCAGCAGTCCCCTTCCGGGGACTAAAAACATTCAGTACTTC	CASSPLPGTKNIQYF
TRBV5-1	TRBJ1-4	NA	few	TGCGCCAGCAGCCCAGATACAGGGATTGAAAAACTGTTTTTT	CASSPDTGIEKLFF
TRBV18	TRBJ2-5	NA	NA	TGTGCCAGCTCACCAAGATCAGGGCGGCTCTGGGAGACCCAGTACTTC	CASSPRSGRLWETQYF
TRBV28	TRBJ1-2	TRBD1	NA	TGTGCCAGCACGTCGGAGGGGGCGATCGCTGAGGGCTACACCTTC	CASTSEGAIAEGYTF
TRBV9	TRBJ2-5	TRBD1	NA	TGTGCCAGCAGCGCGGGGACAGCCGGGCAAGAGACCCAGTACTTC	CASSAGTAGQETQYF
TRBV30	TRBJ1-3	TRBD1	NA	TGTGCCTGGAGTGGACAGGGGCGGACTGGAAACACCATATATTTT	CAWSGQGRTGNTIYF
TRBV7-9	TRBJ2-7	TRBD2	NA	TGTGCCAGCAGCCACGCTAGCGGACCCTACGAGCAGTACTTC	CASSHASGPYEQYF
TRBV18	TRBJ1-6	NA	once	TGTGCCAGCTCCAGCTACCAGGGACTGCAGTCACCCCTCCACTTT	CASSSYQGLQSPLHF
TRBV10-3	TRBJ2-3	TRBD1	NA	TGTGCCATCAGTGAATCAGGGACAGGGGTGGATACGCAGTATTTT	CAISESGTGVDTQYF
TRBV7-3	TRBJ1-3	NA	NA	TGTGCCAGCAGCTTGGACGGACTCTCTGGAAACACCATATATTTT	CASSLDGLSGNTIYF
TRBV9	TRBJ2-1	TRBD2	NA	TGTGCCAGCAGCGTGACTAGCGGTGGGGGGAATGAGCAGTTCTTC	CASSVTSGGGNEQFF
TRBV29-1	TRBJ1-1	NA	NA	TGCAGCGTAATAATTTACATGAACACTGAAGCTTTCTTT	CSVIIYMNTEAFF
TRBV12-5	TRBJ2-2	NA	NA	TGTGCTAGTGGTTTGGTCCCAACCGGGGAGCTGTTTTTT	CASGLVPTGELFF
TRBV2	TRBJ1-1	NA	NA	TGTGCCAGCAGACAAAGGGGTATGCTCAGGCCGAACACTGAAGCTTTCTTT	CASRQRGMLRPNTEAFF
TRBV6-6	TRBJ2-7	TRBD1	NA	TGTGCCAGCAGCAGGGGACAGGGCGGCGGTGAGCAGTACTTC	CASSRGQGGGEQYF
TRBV6-5	TRBJ1-1	NA	NA	TGTGCCAGCAGTATAACTCTGAACACTGAAGCTTTCTTT	CASSITLNTEAFF
TRBV6-5	TRBJ2-7	NA	NA	TGTGCCAGCAGTACTACTTGGACAGACCACGAGCAGTACTTC	CASSTTWTDHEQYF
TRBV11-2	TRBJ2-7	NA	NA	TGTGCCAGCAGCCCCACTTCATACTCCTACGAGCAGTACTTC	CASSPTSYSYEQYF
TRBV7-2	TRBJ1-1	TRBD1	NA	TGTGCCAGCAGCGACGACAGGGTGAGGACTGAAGCTTTCTTT	CASSDDRVRTEAFF
TRBV7-8	TRBJ1-5	NA	NA	TGTGCCAGCAGCCTTGACAGGTTCAATCAGCCCCAGCATTTT	CASSLDRFNQPQHF
TRBV6-2/TRBV6-3	TRBJ1-5	NA	NA	TGTGCCAGCAGTTTCGTAAGCACCAATCAGCCCCAGCATTTT	CASSFVSTNQPQHF
TRBV29-1	TRBJ1-2	TRBD1	NA	TGCAGCGTTGAATGGGACAGGGGGCCCACTCCCGGCTACACCTTC	CSVEWDRGPTPGYTF
TRBV7-9	TRBJ1-5	NA	NA	TGTGCCAGCAGTCTAGGACAAGATAGCAATCAGCCCCAGCATTTT	CASSLGQDSNQPQHF
TRBV28	TRBJ1-5	NA	NA	TGTGCCAGCACAGACAGGATTGATCAGCCCCAGCATTTT	CASTDRIDQPQHF
TRBV28	TRBJ2-7	TRBD1	NA	TGTGCCAGCAGACCCCCAACCGGGACAGGGCTCCACGAGCAGTACTTC	CASRPPTGTGLHEQYF